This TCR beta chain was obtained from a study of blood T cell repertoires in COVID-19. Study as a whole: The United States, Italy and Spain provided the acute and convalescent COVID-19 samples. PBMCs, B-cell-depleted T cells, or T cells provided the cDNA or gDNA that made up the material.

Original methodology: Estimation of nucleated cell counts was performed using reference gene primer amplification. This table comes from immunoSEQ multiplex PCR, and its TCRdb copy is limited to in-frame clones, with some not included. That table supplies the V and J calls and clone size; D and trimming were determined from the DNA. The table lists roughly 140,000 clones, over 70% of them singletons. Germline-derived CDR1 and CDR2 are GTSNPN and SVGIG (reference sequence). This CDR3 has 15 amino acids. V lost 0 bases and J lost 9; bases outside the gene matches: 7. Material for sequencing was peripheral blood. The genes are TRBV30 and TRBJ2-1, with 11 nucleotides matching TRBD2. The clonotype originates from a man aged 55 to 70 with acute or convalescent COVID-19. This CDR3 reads CAWSVRSLAGGEQFF. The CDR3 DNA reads TGTGCCTGGAGTGTAAGGTCGCTAGCGGGAGGTGAGCAGTTCTTC.